Given below is one T cell receptor (beta chain) in context. Its antigen is not identified. Germline CDR1 SGHRS, CDR2 YFSETQ. V gave up 3 bases and J gave up 9 bases; unmatched junction bases: 19. The CDR3 contains 17 residues. The data belong to a study of glioma-infiltrating T cells after dendritic cell vaccination. Looking at the study overall: Three intradermal dendritic cell vaccine injections were given every two weeks.

Whole-study results and caveats: Higher TCR clonality did not directly relate to longer survival.

The PCR used 60 V beta and 13 J beta primers. Sequencing used immunoSEQ multiplex PCR; TCRdb keeps in-frame clones, though not all of them. The sample holds tens of thousands of clones, around 86% seen once. The TCR sequence derives from a human donor with glioblastoma. Sequencing was performed on blood, taken before dendritic cell vaccination. This rearrangement joins TRBV5-1 to TRBJ1-2, with 8 bases lining up with TRBD1. The CDR3 sequence is CASSSGAGTGPLRSYTF. The CDR3 DNA is TGCGCCAGCAGCTCCGGAGCCGGGACAGGTCCCCTAAGGAGCTACACCTTC. Looking up the rest from reference TRBV5-1 and TRBJ1-2 gives the full variable domain: KAGVTQTPRYLIKTRGQQVTLSCSPISGHRSVSWYQQTPGQGLQFLFEYFSETQRNKGNFPGRFSGRQFSNSRSEMNVSTLELGDSALYLCASSSGAGTGPLRSYTFGSGTRLTVV.